The rows below give T cell receptor beta chains drawn from one sample of a study of OX40 agonist ivuxolimab in advanced cancers. Clones were sequenced by immunoSEQ multiplex PCR, and TCRdb holds only the in-frame ones, with some missing. The sample has about 62,000 clones, roughly 92% seen once. Material: CD4+ or CD8+ T cells sorted from blood, obtained in a trial of the OX40 agonist ivuxolimab. The receptors here all came from an adult with an advanced solid tumor such as melanoma, head and neck, liver or kidney cancer. Both conserved end residues are part of each CDR3. A D gene is named only where the DNA matches it firmly. Some rows have no size entry. The others give once, few or many, or a class for an expanded clone.

D: -
size: -
J: TRBJ1-1
V: TRBV14
DNA: TGTGCCAGCAGCCCGATAGGAAGGGGTTCTATGGGGAACACTGAAGCTTTCTTT
CDR3: CASSPIGRGSMGNTEAFF

D: TRBD2
size: -
J: TRBJ2-7
V: TRBV9
DNA: TGTGCCAGCAGCCCGGGGGGATCCTACGAGCAGTACTTC
CDR3: CASSPGGSYEQYF

D: TRBD1
size: once
J: TRBJ1-1
V: TRBV5-1
DNA: TGCGCCAGCAGGTATACAGGGGGGAACACTGAAGCTTTCTTT
CDR3: CASRYTGGNTEAFF

D: -
size: -
J: TRBJ2-2
V: TRBV4-3
DNA: TGCGCCAGCAGCCAAGACGGTCAGGGTAGTCCCGGGGAGCTGTTTTTT
CDR3: CASSQDGQGSPGELFF

D: -
size: -
J: TRBJ2-7
V: TRBV27
DNA: TGTGCCAGCAGTTATTCAGGGTCCTACGAGCAGTACTTC
CDR3: CASSYSGSYEQYF

D: -
size: once
J: TRBJ1-1
V: TRBV6-5
DNA: TGTGCCAGCAGCCCGGGACCTTCGGGGGCTTTCTTT
CDR3: CASSPGPSGAFF

D: -
size: -
J: TRBJ2-2
V: TRBV27
DNA: TGTGCCAGCGGAACTACACGGAACACCGGGGAGCTGTTTTTT
CDR3: CASGTTRNTGELFF

D: -
size: -
J: TRBJ2-5
V: TRBV6-5
DNA: TGTGCCAGCAGTTCCTCGACAGACCAAGAGACCCAGTACTTC
CDR3: CASSSSTDQETQYF

D: TRBD2
size: -
J: TRBJ2-6
V: TRBV7-6
DNA: TGTGCCAGCAGCCCGCCGCCTCGCGGGGGGCACATAAACTCTGGGGCCAACGTCCTGACTTTC
CDR3: CASSPPPRGGHINSGANVLTF

D: -
size: -
J: TRBJ2-3
V: TRBV6-1
DNA: TGTGCCAGCAGTGAACTAGACACAGATACGCAGTATTTT
CDR3: CASSELDTDTQYF